These 4 T cell receptor beta chains share one sample of origin, sequenced in a study of T cell repertoires in cytomegalovirus infection. These receptors are not linked to any known antigen. Via MiXCR, TCRdb re-called the reads, giving one row per CDR3 protein. Among some 200,000 distinct CDR3 sequences listed, around 35% were seen once. The source material was CD8+ T cells from cultured PBMCs, sampled from culture after CMV antigen stimulation. Receptor source: a human donor in good health (CMV status not recorded). Some clones in this sample may be carry-over from other donors' samples.

Notes on this clonotype: One junction end disagrees with the germline gene, perhaps due to a read error. The V gene is TRBV29-1, the J gene TRBJ1-2, with a tentative D call TRBD1 (5 bases). The germline CDR1 and CDR2 sequences are SQVTM and ANQGSEA. The CDR3 has 14 amino acids. CDR3 residues: CSVEEGVANYGYTF. The CDR3 nucleotides read TGCAGCGTGGAAGAAGGGGTTGCTAACTATGGCTACACCTTC.

V gene TRBV20-1 combines with J gene TRBJ1-1; D is undetermined. The germline V and J ends were trimmed by 4 bases and 8 bases, with 11 bases remaining between them. Looked up from germline, CDR1 is DFQATT and CDR2 is SNEGSKA (reference sequence). This CDR3 has 11 residues. The CDR3 here is CSATISPEAFF. For the CDR3, the DNA is TGCAGTGCTACAATTTCCCCAGAAGCTTTCTTT.

V is TRBV6-5 and J is TRBJ2-3; no firm D call. Trimming took 2 bases from V and 2 from J, leaving 8 bases between them. Germline CDR1 MNHEY, CDR2 SVGAGI. The CDR3 contains 14 residues. This chain's CDR3 is CASSYSGPTDTQYF. As DNA, the CDR3 is TGTGCCAGCAGTTACAGTGGACCCACAGATACGCAGTATTTT.

V and J are TRBV7-2 and TRBJ2-3; 10 positions match TRBD2. V trimming: 2 bases; J trimming: 6 bases; junction bases outside the gene matches: 5. Germline CDR1 reads SGHTA; CDR2 reads FQGNSA. The CDR3 has 15 amino acids. The CDR3 nucleotides are TGTGCCAGCAGCTTAAAGGCTAGCGGGGGCGATACGCAGTATTTT. Translating it yields CASSLKASGGDTQYF.